This is a list of T cell receptor beta chains from one sample in a study of regulatory T cells in long-lasting Graves disease. Using its own MiXCR run on the multiplex PCR reads, TCRdb lists one record per CDR3 protein. The top ten clones hold 16% of a sample with 350,000 to 550,000 distinct CDR3 sequences, about 15% of them seen once. A further study also used this sample, focusing on T cells in Graves' hyperthyroidism and ophthalmopathy.

Here the sequenced sample was peripheral blood mononuclear cells (PBMCs), taken at new diagnosis, from a patient treated with antithyroid drugs. All receptors come from a woman in her 30s with Graves disease. Both conserved end residues are part of each CDR3. A D gene is named only where the DNA matches it firmly. Clone size appears in some rows only: once, few, many, or a class for an expanded clone.

v_gene,j_gene,abundance,d_gene,CDR3nt,CDR3aa
TRBV5-4,TRBJ2-7,few,TRBD2,TGTGCCAGCAGCGATAGCGGGAGGGGGTACGAGCAGTACTTC,CASSDSGRGYEQYF
TRBV5-4,TRBJ2-1,-,-,TGTGCCAGCAGCTTGGAGGGGCCCGTGGGTGAGCAGTTCTTC,CASSLEGPVGEQFF
TRBV4-1,TRBJ2-7,many,-,TGCGCCAGCAGCACCCCTGTTGTGTCCTACGAGCAGTACTTC,CASSTPVVSYEQYF
TRBV30,TRBJ1-4,few,TRBD1,TGTGCCTGCCTCTGGGACAGGGGGCGTGGGGAAAAACTGCTTTTT,CACLWDRGRGEKLLF
TRBV13,TRBJ1-3,-,-,TGTGCCAGCAGCTTAGGCCTGGGAGCGAACTTTGGAAACACCATATATTTT,CASSLGLGANFGNTIYF
TRBV10-3,TRBJ2-1,many,-,TGTGCCATCACCTCCCAGAGCTCCTACAATGAGCAGTTCTTC,CAITSQSSYNEQFF
TRBV2,TRBJ2-2,many,TRBD2,TGTGCCAGCAGGGGGGCTCTAGCGGGAGATCGAGCAGGGCTGTTTTTT,CASRGALAGDRAGLFF
TRBV11-2,TRBJ1-1,many,TRBD1,TGTGCCAGCAGCTTGTACAGGGGGAACACTGAAGCTTTCTTT,CASSLYRGNTEAFF
TRBV6-2/TRBV6-3,TRBJ2-4,few,TRBD2,TGTGCCAGCAGTTACACTCTAGCGGGACTAGCCAAAAACATTCAGTACTTC,CASSYTLAGLAKNIQYF
TRBV3-1,TRBJ1-1,many,-,TGTGCCAGCAGCGGCGGGGGAGGCGGGTGGCTGAACACTGAAGCTTTCTTT,CASSGGGGGWLNTEAFF
TRBV28,TRBJ2-3,-,-,TGTGCCAGCAGTTTACCCCTTAAGCGGGCTAGCACAGATACGCAGTATTTT,CASSLPLKRASTDTQYF
TRBV11-1,TRBJ2-1,many,-,TGTGCCAGCAGCGAGGGGGAGGGCAATGAGCAGTTCTTC,CASSEGEGNEQFF
TRBV19,TRBJ2-1,-,TRBD2,TGTGCCAGTACCCTGGAGGCTAGCGGATACAATGAGCAGTTCTTC,CASTLEASGYNEQFF
TRBV2,TRBJ1-4,-,-,TGTGCCAGCAGTGAAGAGCAGGGTTCTAATGAAAAACTGTCTTTT,CASSEEQGSNEKLSF
TRBV6-4,TRBJ2-1,-,-,TGTGCCAGCAGTGACACCGGACTAGGGGGGCTCAATGAGCAGTTCTTC,CASSDTGLGGLNEQFF
TRBV29-1,TRBJ2-2,-,-,TGCAGCGTTTCGGGGGTATCCACCGGGGAGCTGTTTTTT,CSVSGVSTGELFF
TRBV13,TRBJ2-3,many,-,TGTGCCAGCAGCTTGGGCCTGCGGGATGGTGGAACAGATACGCAGTATTTT,CASSLGLRDGGTDTQYF
TRBV2,TRBJ2-1,many,-,TGTGCCAGCAGCGGCCGTACTGTTTCCTACAATGAGCAGTTCTTC,CASSGRTVSYNEQFF
TRBV19,TRBJ2-7,few,-,TGTGCCAGTAGTACCACTAGGGGGAGTGAGCAGTACTTC,CASSTTRGSEQYF
TRBV19,TRBJ2-3,many,-,TGTGCCAGTAGTATAGCGGACGAGGATACGCAGTATTTT,CASSIADEDTQYF
TRBV24-1,TRBJ2-3,-,TRBD2,TGTGCCACCAGTGATCCAACTGGGGCTAGCGGGGTCACGCAGTATTTT,CATSDPTGASGVTQYF
TRBV19,TRBJ2-7,-,-,TGTGCCAGTAGTATAACGCCCCACTACGAGCAGTACTTC,CASSITPHYEQYF
TRBV20-1,TRBJ2-3,few,TRBD2,TGCAGTGCTCGCCGGGGGGTCGATACGCAGTATTTT,CSARRGVDTQYF
TRBV20-1,TRBJ2-1,many,TRBD2,TGCAGTGCTACTAGCGGGAGGGCCTCGGATGAGCAGTTCTTC,CSATSGRASDEQFF